The 16 T cell receptor beta chains presented below share a single source sample, sequenced in a study of breast tumors, draining lymph nodes, adjacent tissues. TCRdb re-analysed the multiplex PCR reads in MiXCR, keeping a single row per CDR3 protein. This sample has around 70,000 distinct CDR3 sequences; roughly two fifths occur once, and the top ten carry about 8.4%. The sample taken for sequencing was breast tumor tissue. These receptors all stem from a female donor with breast cancer. Some clones in this sample may be carry-over from other donors' samples.

At least ten counts were recorded for this clonotype. The V and J genes are TRBV29-1 and TRBJ2-1; unclear D gene. V was cut by 7 bases and J by 6 bases, with 13 bases left in between. Germline loops: CDR1 SQVTM, CDR2 ANQGSEA. This CDR3 spans 12 amino acids. CDR3 DNA: TGCAGCGCCCCCGCGAGAGGCAATGAGCAGTTCTTC. The encoded protein is CSAPARGNEQFF.

As concerns this clonotype: At one boundary the junction diverges from the germline segment, which might be a read error. The chain is built from TRBV2 and TRBJ2-2; the D gene is possibly TRBD2 (5 bases). CDR1 is SNHLY and CDR2 is FYNNEI in the germline V gene. This CDR3 region has 15 residues. CDR3 bases: TGTGCCAGCAGTGAACGGATAGACAACACCGGGGAACTGTTTTTT. Protein product: CASSERIDNTGELFF.

At least ten counts were recorded for this clonotype. The rearrangement uses TRBV20-1 and TRBJ1-2; D not resolved. The CDR3 is 13 residues long. V lost 6 bases and J lost 4, with 15 bases in between. Germline V gene data show CDR1 as DFQATT and CDR2 as SNEGSKA (reference sequence). The CDR3 nucleotides are TGCAGTGCCAGAACCGGGCCTATCTATGGCTACACCTTC. It encodes CSARTGPIYGYTF.

In regard to this clonotype: Its ends do not fully match the called genes, so a read error is possible. The V gene is TRBV7-7, the J gene TRBJ2-1; 8 nucleotides match TRBD1. The V gene's germline CDR1 is SSHAT and CDR2 FNYEAQ (reference sequence). CDR3 length: 16 residues. The CDR3 protein is CASSSATGALYNEQFF. For the CDR3, the DNA is TGTGCTAGCAGCTCTGCGACAGGGGCCCTTTACAATGAGCAGTTCTTC.

The CDR3 sequence: CASSWGQGLEAFF. Here the CDR3 DNA reads TGTGCCAGCAGCTGGGGACAGGGCCTAGAAGCTTTCTTT. J is TRBJ1-1 and V is TRBV11-2, with 9 bases aligning to TRBD1. The CDR3 spans 13 residues. The V gene's germline CDR1 is SGHAT and CDR2 FQNNGV. V gave up 4 bases and J gave up 8 bases; unmatched junction bases: 5.

This clonotype was counted at least ten times. The chain uses TRBV12-3 or TRBV12-4 and TRBJ1-2, with unresolved D. Deletions cut 6 bases from V and 5 bases from J, with 13 bases between. This CDR3 has 13 amino acids. In nucleotides, the CDR3 is TGTGCCAGCAGCCCGACGGGCCTTTATGGCTACACCTTC. Translation gives CASSPTGLYGYTF.

At least ten counts were recorded for this clonotype. The chain has TRBV7-8 and TRBJ2-4, with a weak D call TRBD1 (6 bases). V lost 8 bases, J lost 2 bases, and 10 bases lay in between. Germline V gene lookup returns CDR1 SGHVS and CDR2 FQNEAQ. The CDR3 is made up of 13 amino acids. The CDR3 spells CASSGATKNIQYF. The CDR3 DNA is TGTGCCAGCTCAGGGGCGACCAAAAACATTCAGTACTTC.

The sample holds a few counts of this clonotype. A much larger clonotype is one base distant, so this may be a read error. The chain carries TRBV9 and TRBJ2-1; D remains ambiguous. The CDR3 totals 14 residues. Germline CDR1 and CDR2: SGDLS and YYNGEE. The CDR3, as DNA: TGTGCCAGCAGCGCAGATGGTAACTACAATGAGCAGTCCTTC. It specifies CASSADGNYNEQSF.

A word on this clonotype: A clone one base away is much larger, so this may be a read error. This chain joins TRBV3-1 and TRBJ1-4; a weak D match, TRBD1 (6 bases). Trimming took off 2 bases at V and 8 bases at J, with 9 bases between the two ends. The CDR3 covers 13 residues. Germline-derived CDR1 and CDR2 are LGHDT and YNNKEL (reference sequence). The CDR3 is CASSQRGGEKLFF. The CDR3 nucleotides are TGTGCCAGCAGCCAAAGAGGGGGAGAAAAACTGTTTTTT. The variable domain in full, completed from reference TRBV3-1 and TRBJ1-4, reads DTAVSQTPKYLVTQMGNDKSIKCEQNLGHDTMYWYKQDSKKFLKIMFSYNNKELIINETVPNRFSPKSPDKAHLNLHINSLELGDSAVYFCASSQRGGEKLFFGSGTQLSVL.

This clonotype has only one observation. The chain combines TRBV11-2 with TRBJ1-2, with 11 bases that match TRBD1. Germline trimming cut 2 bases from V and 4 bases from J; bases unmatched to any gene: 12. Germline CDR1 and CDR2: SGHAT and FQNNGV. The CDR3 contains 18 residues. CDR3 residues: CASSLRGPGTGGPYGYTF. CDR3 nucleotides: TGTGCCAGCAGCTTACGGGGCCCGGGGACAGGGGGACCCTATGGCTACACCTTC. Variable domain in full (rest from reference TRBV11-2 and TRBJ1-2): EAGVAQSPRYKIIEKRQSVAFWCNPISGHATLYWYQQILGQGPKLLIQFQNNGVVDDSQLPKDRFSAERLKGVDSTLKIQPAKLEDSAVYLCASSLRGPGTGGPYGYTFGSGTRLTVV.

This clonotype is a singleton in its sample. The V call is TRBV20-1, the J call TRBJ1-4; no definite D call. This CDR3 region has 15 residues. V lost 6 bases and J 5 bases, leaving 19 bases between the germline ends. The germline V gene encodes CDR1 DFQATT and CDR2 SNEGSKA (reference sequence). This chain's CDR3 is CSALAGSSYNEKLFF. CDR3 bases: TGCAGTGCCCTAGCGGGAAGCTCCTACAATGAAAAACTGTTTTTT.

The chain uses TRBV7-9 and TRBJ1-2; 7 positions agree with TRBD1. The CDR3 loop spans 13 amino acids. Germline V gene data show CDR1 as SEHNR and CDR2 as FQNEAQ (reference sequence). V lost 0 bases and J lost 8; bases outside the gene matches: 3. The CDR3 spells CASSLAGGAGYTF. In nucleotides, the CDR3 is TGTGCCAGCAGCTTAGCAGGGGGCGCAGGCTACACCTTC.

This clonotype occurred many times. The CDR3: CASSSRDRVAYEQYF. The CDR3 region has the DNA TGTGCCAGTAGTTCAAGGGACAGGGTGGCCTACGAGCAGTACTTC. This rearrangement joins TRBV19 to TRBJ2-7; 9 bases are a match to TRBD1. Trimming took 5 bases from V and 2 from J; bases not matched to a gene: 7. CDR1 and CDR2 from the germline V gene are LNHDA and SQIVND (reference sequence). This CDR3 comprises 15 residues. The full variable domain, completed using reference TRBV19 and TRBJ2-7, is DGGITQSPKYLFRKEGQNVTLSCEQNLNHDAMYWYRQDPGQGLRLIYYSQIVNDFQKGDIAEGYSVSREKKESFPLTVTSAQKNPTAFYLCASSSRDRVAYEQYFGPGTRLTVT.

The chain joins TRBV9 to TRBJ2-2; 7 positions agree with TRBD2. This CDR3 is built from 15 residues. Germline V gene lookup returns CDR1 SGDLS and CDR2 YYNGEE. The V gene end was trimmed by 7 bases and the J gene end by 4 bases; junction bases not matched to a gene: 10. In DNA, the CDR3 is TGTGCCAGCGGCACACTGACTAGCCCCACCGGGGAGCTGTTTTTT. It translates to CASGTLTSPTGELFF.

The CDR3 DNA sequence: TGCAGTGCGACCGGACTAGCGGGGGGGCGAGAGACCCAGTACTTC. Translation: CSATGLAGGRETQYF. This rearrangement joins TRBV20-1 to TRBJ2-5; TRBD2 aligns across 15 bases. The CDR3 is 15 residues long. V was clipped by 6 bases and J by 4 bases; unmatched bases: 6. Germline assignment: CDR1 DFQATT and CDR2 SNEGSKA (reference sequence).

By sample share, this clonotype is medium-sized. The chain employs TRBV4-3 and TRBJ2-5, with 9 bases aligning to TRBD1. The length of the CDR3 is 16 residues. CDR1 and CDR2 (germline): LGHNA, YSLEER. Trimming cost V 1 base and J 2 bases; bases outside gene matches: 5. The CDR3 nucleotides are TGCGCCAGCAGCCAAGGAGGGGGACAGGGACAAGAGACCCAGTACTTC. Its protein is CASSQGGGQGQETQYF.